The sequence of this T cell receptor beta chain was determined in a study of blood T cell repertoires in COVID-19. Overall study context: Samples representing acute and convalescent COVID-19 were sourced from the United States, Italy and Spain.

The V segment lost 5 bases and the J segment 4 bases; nucleotides outside the gene matches: 5. CDR3 size: 14 residues. From germline, CDR1 is SGHTA and CDR2 FQGNSA. In the original processing: Quantification of nucleated cells was approximated via reference gene primer amplification. TCRdb's copy holds only in-frame clones and misses some; the assay was immunoSEQ multiplex PCR. That table supplies the V and J calls and clone size; D and trimming were determined from the DNA. The data hold about 230,000 clones, with roughly 88% observed a single time. The sequencing input was peripheral blood. This sequence originates from a woman in her 40s who had recovered from COVID-19. The rearrangement links TRBV7-2 to TRBJ2-5; 9 bases line up with TRBD2. DNA of the CDR3: TGTGCCAGCAGCCTCAATAGCGGGGGAGAGACCCAGTACTTC. This encodes CASSLNSGGETQYF.